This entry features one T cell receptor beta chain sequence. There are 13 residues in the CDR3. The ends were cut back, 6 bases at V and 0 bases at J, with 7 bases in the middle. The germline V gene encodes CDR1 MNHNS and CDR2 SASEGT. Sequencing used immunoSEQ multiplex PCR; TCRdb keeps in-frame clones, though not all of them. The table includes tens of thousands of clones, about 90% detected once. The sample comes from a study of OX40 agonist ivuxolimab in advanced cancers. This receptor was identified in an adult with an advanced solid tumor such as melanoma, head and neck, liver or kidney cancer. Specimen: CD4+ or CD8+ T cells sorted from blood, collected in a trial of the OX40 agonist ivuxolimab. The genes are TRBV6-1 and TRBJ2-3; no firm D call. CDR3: CASRLRSTDTQYF. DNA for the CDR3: TGTGCCAGCAGACTCAGAAGCACAGATACGCAGTATTTT.